This entry concerns a single T cell receptor beta chain. The sample belongs to a study of cytomegalovirus exposure and HLA in healthy donors. CDR1 MNHNY and CDR2 SVGAGI come from the germline V gene (reference sequence). Trimming left V 6 bases short and J 6 bases short, with 18 bases between. The CDR3 spans 16 residues. Both 60 Vbeta primers and 13 Jbeta primers went into the PCR. Profiling relied on immunoSEQ multiplex PCR, and the TCRdb table lists in-frame clones only, not all of them. This repertoire comprises 45,000 to 55,000 clones; its ten largest clones make up approximately 10%. The receptor's source is a woman between 45 and 60 years old in good health and CMV-seropositive. This chain connects TRBV6-6 to TRBJ1-6; D is perhaps TRBD1 (6 bases). Sequences were obtained from PBMCs. The CDR3, as DNA: TGTGCCAGCAGGGATAACAGGGCTCGGGCTAATTCACCCCTCCACTTT. It translates to CASRDNRARANSPLHF.